This TCR beta chain was identified in a study of vaccination and CD4 T cells after COVID-19. General study findings and limits: The authors identified 304 of 307 vaccine-specific clones in convalescent patients as spike mono-reactive.

As to treatment: approximately 9-day PBMC culture with coronavirus spike peptide pools or control peptides (ViraFEST assay). With peptide pools, ViraFEST first expanded antigen-specific T cells and afterwards sequenced their TCRs. Peptide pools at 8.5 to 10 ug/ml stimulated approximately 2 million PBMCs per well with 10 IU/ml IL-2. A half-volume replacement of the medium with fresh IL-2 medium was performed on days 3 and 7. CDR3 size: 14 residues. Between the trimmed V and J ends, which lost 5 bases and 7 bases, there was a span of 16 bases. CDR1 is KGHDR, CDR2 SFDVKD, per germline. Comments on this clonotype: Its cognate antigen is unknown.

An Oncomine TCR Beta short-read assay was used to sequence the DNA from cultured CD4+ T cells. TCRdb analysed the PCR reads with MiXCR anew, one entry per CDR3 protein. The sample includes about 5,900 distinct CDR3 sequences, around 56% of them seen just once. The sequence was obtained from a human donor who had recovered from COVID-19. This chain links TRBV24-1 with TRBJ2-5; D may be TRBD1 (5 bases). Material: CD4+ T cells from blood, cultured in vitro. The CDR3 spells CATSAPRVEGTQYF. The CDR3 nucleotides read TGTGCCACCAGTGCCCCCAGGGTGGAAGGGACCCAGTACTTC.